This record concerns one T cell receptor (beta chain) sequence. What it recognizes is unknown. This entry comes from a study of T cell repertoires in cytomegalovirus infection. Findings and limits, study-wide: Carriers of CMV and the relevant HLA type were discriminated by public TCR beta frequency. Ex vivo, HLA-C-restricted CMV-specific TCR beta clonotypes prevailed over the rest of the response.

TCRdb re-called the reads through MiXCR, storing one row per CDR3 protein. The data hold hundreds of thousands of distinct CDR3 sequences, with roughly 30% observed a single time. The CDR3 extends over 14 amino acids. Trimming stripped 0 bases from V and 6 bases from J, with 8 bases between. Germline V lookup: CDR1 SEHNR, CDR2 FQNEAQ (reference sequence). The source material was cultured PBMCs, sampled from culture after CMV antigen stimulation. The origin of this receptor is a human donor in good health (CMV status not recorded). Some clones in this sample may be carry-over from other donors' samples. This sequence joins TRBV7-9 and TRBJ2-2; the D is unclear. CDR3 region: CASSLALEPGELFF. The CDR3 nucleotides read TGTGCCAGCAGCTTAGCATTAGAACCCGGGGAGCTGTTTTTT.